The rows below give T cell receptor beta chains drawn from one sample of a study of shared clonotypes between healthy human individuals. Sequencing used immunoSEQ multiplex PCR; TCRdb keeps in-frame clones, though not all of them. The sample has 750,000 to 1,000,000 clones, approximately 92% seen once. Sequencing was performed on naive CD8+ T cells sorted from blood. The source of these receptors is a man aged 25-45 years in good health. The CDR3 runs from the conserved cysteine through the conserved F or W. D genes are given only for firm matches. Only some rows state a clone size, as once, few, many or a class for expanded clones.

D gene: TRBD2; V gene: TRBV11-2; clone size: .; J gene: TRBJ2-4; CDR3 protein: CASSRLAGGPNIQYF; CDR3 DNA: TGTGCCAGCAGCCGACTAGCGGGAGGGCCGAACATTCAGTACTTC
D gene: TRBD2; V gene: TRBV13; clone size: once; J gene: TRBJ2-3; CDR3 protein: CASSYTSGRRTDTQYF; CDR3 DNA: TGTGCCAGCAGCTACACTAGCGGGAGACGTACAGATACGCAGTATTTT
D gene: .; V gene: TRBV10-3; clone size: .; J gene: TRBJ1-2; CDR3 protein: CAISESGGTYGYTF; CDR3 DNA: TGTGCCATCAGTGAGTCCGGGGGAACCTATGGCTACACCTTC
D gene: .; V gene: TRBV7-9; clone size: .; J gene: TRBJ2-5; CDR3 protein: CASSLTEGQGETQYF; CDR3 DNA: TGTGCCAGCAGCTTAACCGAGGGGCAGGGAGAGACCCAGTACTTC
D gene: TRBD1; V gene: TRBV10-1; clone size: .; J gene: TRBJ2-1; CDR3 protein: CASSWDRERDEQFF; CDR3 DNA: TGCGCCAGCAGTTGGGACAGGGAGAGGGATGAGCAGTTCTTC
D gene: .; V gene: TRBV6-5; clone size: .; J gene: TRBJ1-5; CDR3 protein: CASSPWGGGNQPQHF; CDR3 DNA: TGTGCCAGCAGTCCGTGGGGGGGAGGAAATCAGCCCCAGCATTTT
D gene: TRBD2; V gene: TRBV4-1; clone size: .; J gene: TRBJ2-7; CDR3 protein: CASSQASGSYEQYF; CDR3 DNA: TGCGCCAGCAGCCAAGCTAGCGGGAGTTACGAGCAGTACTTC
D gene: .; V gene: TRBV7-2; clone size: .; J gene: TRBJ2-3; CDR3 protein: CASSLRFPSLTTDTQYF; CDR3 DNA: TGTGCCAGCAGCTTAAGGTTTCCTAGTCTGACGACAGATACGCAGTATTTT
D gene: TRBD2; V gene: TRBV27; clone size: .; J gene: TRBJ2-1; CDR3 protein: CASRNSGRNNEQFF; CDR3 DNA: TGTGCCAGCAGAAATAGCGGGAGGAACAATGAGCAGTTCTTC
D gene: .; V gene: TRBV7-9; clone size: .; J gene: TRBJ2-7; CDR3 protein: CASSTSLHEQYF; CDR3 DNA: TGTGCCAGCAGCACCAGTCTGCACGAGCAGTACTTC
D gene: TRBD2; V gene: TRBV27; clone size: .; J gene: TRBJ2-7; CDR3 protein: CASSPRWGGEEEQYF; CDR3 DNA: TGTGCCAGCAGTCCCCGCTGGGGGGGAGAAGAAGAGCAGTACTTC
D gene: TRBD1; V gene: TRBV7-9; clone size: .; J gene: TRBJ2-7; CDR3 protein: CASSPRDSRASYEQYF; CDR3 DNA: TGTGCCAGCAGCCCTAGGGACAGCCGAGCCTCCTACGAGCAGTACTTC
D gene: TRBD1; V gene: TRBV16; clone size: .; J gene: TRBJ2-1; CDR3 protein: CASSQSFPGTGVREQFF; CDR3 DNA: TGTGCCAGCAGCCAATCTTTTCCCGGGACAGGGGTTCGGGAGCAGTTCTTC
D gene: TRBD2; V gene: TRBV7-2; clone size: .; J gene: TRBJ2-5; CDR3 protein: CASSSGLAGGETQYF; CDR3 DNA: TGTGCCAGCAGCTCGGGACTAGCGGGAGGAGAGACCCAGTACTTC
D gene: TRBD2; V gene: TRBV30; clone size: .; J gene: TRBJ2-1; CDR3 protein: CAWSVVREAPSYNEQFF; CDR3 DNA: TGTGCCTGGAGTGTAGTACGGGAGGCCCCCTCCTACAATGAGCAGTTCTTC
D gene: .; V gene: TRBV4-1; clone size: .; J gene: TRBJ2-7; CDR3 protein: CASSQVSRDEQYF; CDR3 DNA: TGCGCCAGCAGCCAAGTGTCGCGGGACGAGCAGTACTTC
D gene: .; V gene: TRBV9; clone size: .; J gene: TRBJ1-2; CDR3 protein: CASSVALSSYGYTF; CDR3 DNA: TGTGCCAGCAGCGTAGCTCTTAGCAGCTATGGCTACACCTTC
D gene: .; V gene: TRBV19; clone size: .; J gene: TRBJ2-1; CDR3 protein: CASSMGLVNEQFF; CDR3 DNA: TGTGCCAGTAGTATGGGTTTAGTCAATGAGCAGTTCTTC
D gene: .; V gene: TRBV28; clone size: .; J gene: TRBJ1-1; CDR3 protein: CASSLYPGEAFF; CDR3 DNA: TGTGCCAGCAGTTTATATCCAGGTGAAGCTTTCTTT
D gene: TRBD2; V gene: TRBV14; clone size: .; J gene: TRBJ2-7; CDR3 protein: CASSQVGSGGSPYYEQYF; CDR3 DNA: TGTGCCAGCAGCCAAGTGGGGTCCGGCGGGAGCCCTTACTACGAGCAGTACTTC
D gene: TRBD2; V gene: TRBV29-1; clone size: .; J gene: TRBJ2-1; CDR3 protein: CSVVLWRTSGSKTYNEQFF; CDR3 DNA: TGCAGCGTTGTATTGTGGCGGACTAGCGGGAGTAAGACCTACAATGAGCAGTTCTTC
D gene: TRBD1; V gene: TRBV29-1; clone size: .; J gene: TRBJ2-7; CDR3 protein: CSVVGGAGGAPDF; CDR3 DNA: TGCAGCGTTGTTGGAGGGGCAGGGGGCGCCCCGGACTTC
D gene: TRBD1; V gene: TRBV7-9; clone size: .; J gene: TRBJ2-2; CDR3 protein: CASSSTGTGVTGELFF; CDR3 DNA: TGTGCCAGCAGCTCAACCGGGACAGGGGTGACCGGGGAGCTGTTTTTT
D gene: .; V gene: TRBV7-9; clone size: .; J gene: TRBJ2-6; CDR3 protein: CASPGGDSGANVLTF; CDR3 DNA: TGTGCCTCACCCGGGGGAGATTCTGGGGCCAACGTCCTGACTTTC
D gene: .; V gene: TRBV27; clone size: once; J gene: TRBJ1-5; CDR3 protein: CASTPIGGNQPQHF; CDR3 DNA: TGTGCCAGCACCCCCATCGGGGGGAATCAGCCCCAGCATTTT
D gene: .; V gene: TRBV13; clone size: .; J gene: TRBJ2-7; CDR3 protein: CASSYSAQTYEQYF; CDR3 DNA: TGTGCCAGCAGTTATTCGGCGCAGACCTACGAGCAGTACTTC
D gene: TRBD1; V gene: TRBV10-3; clone size: .; J gene: TRBJ2-1; CDR3 protein: CAITPGGYNEQFF; CDR3 DNA: TGTGCCATCACTCCAGGGGGCTACAATGAGCAGTTCTTC
D gene: TRBD1; V gene: TRBV13; clone size: .; J gene: TRBJ2-7; CDR3 protein: CASSFAGTENYEQYF; CDR3 DNA: TGTGCCAGCAGCTTTGCCGGGACAGAGAACTACGAGCAGTACTTC
D gene: .; V gene: TRBV5-6; clone size: .; J gene: TRBJ1-4; CDR3 protein: CASSLGQSIGGEKLFF; CDR3 DNA: TGTGCCAGCAGCTTGGGTCAGTCCATAGGCGGTGAAAAACTGTTTTTT
D gene: .; V gene: TRBV7-3; clone size: .; J gene: TRBJ2-3; CDR3 protein: CASSLASTDTQYF; CDR3 DNA: TGTGCCAGCAGCTTGGCTAGCACAGATACGCAGTATTTT
D gene: .; V gene: TRBV27; clone size: .; J gene: TRBJ1-2; CDR3 protein: CASSWGGLRGGYTF; CDR3 DNA: TGTGCCAGCAGTTGGGGGGGGCTCCGCGGTGGCTACACCTTC
D gene: .; V gene: TRBV27; clone size: .; J gene: TRBJ2-1; CDR3 protein: CASRPSGTVTYEQFF; CDR3 DNA: TGTGCCAGCAGGCCCTCCGGGACGGTGACCTATGAGCAGTTCTTC
D gene: .; V gene: TRBV7-2; clone size: once; J gene: TRBJ1-4; CDR3 protein: CASSLTTPDEKLFF; CDR3 DNA: TGTGCCAGCAGTTTAACGACCCCGGATGAAAAACTGTTTTTT
D gene: .; V gene: TRBV27; clone size: .; J gene: TRBJ2-7; CDR3 protein: CASSSGLLYEQYF; CDR3 DNA: TGTGCCAGCAGTAGTGGACTGCTCTACGAGCAGTACTTC
D gene: .; V gene: TRBV28; clone size: .; J gene: TRBJ2-1; CDR3 protein: CASHPGFSSYNEQFF; CDR3 DNA: TGTGCCAGTCACCCAGGGTTCAGCTCCTACAATGAGCAGTTCTTC
D gene: .; V gene: TRBV25-1; clone size: .; J gene: TRBJ2-1; CDR3 protein: CASSGGGATSYNEQFF; CDR3 DNA: TGTGCCAGCAGTGGAGGGGGGGCTACCTCCTACAATGAGCAGTTCTTC
D gene: .; V gene: TRBV10-3; clone size: .; J gene: TRBJ1-2; CDR3 protein: CAIRGNGYTF; CDR3 DNA: TGTGCCATCCGAGGGAATGGCTACACCTTC
D gene: .; V gene: TRBV9; clone size: .; J gene: TRBJ1-3; CDR3 protein: CASSESGTTGNTIYF; CDR3 DNA: TGTGCCAGCAGCGAGTCCGGGACGACTGGAAACACCATATATTTT
D gene: TRBD2; V gene: TRBV5-6; clone size: .; J gene: TRBJ2-5; CDR3 protein: CASSGVAGGGETQYF; CDR3 DNA: TGTGCCAGCAGCGGTGTAGCGGGAGGAGGGGAGACCCAGTACTTC
D gene: .; V gene: TRBV7-9; clone size: .; J gene: TRBJ2-4; CDR3 protein: CASSLSSQVDIQYF; CDR3 DNA: TGTGCCAGCAGCTTAAGTTCCCAAGTGGACATTCAGTACTTC